The 15 T cell receptor beta chains in this list originate from one sample, sequenced in a study of shared clonotypes between healthy human individuals (dated by TCRdb to about 2020). For the CD8 naive samples, CD45RO-negative cells were positively selected for CCR7, yielding a CD45RA+CCR7+ population from which TemRA cells were excluded. Libraries were built with the immunoSEQ multiplex PCR assay. TCRdb's version of the immuneACCESS table is confined to in-frame rearrangements and falls short of the full clone set. An unresolved V gene accounts for under half of the shortfall where checked; the remainder is of unknown origin. The sample yields about 2 million clones; 85% to 95% were counted once. In total, the top ten clones hold 0.95% to 1.5% of the sample. Material for sequencing was naive CD8+ T cells sorted from blood. The cell subset or site label for this specimen denotes: CD45RA+CCR7+. The source is a man aged 18-30 years in good health.

This clone was found once. CDR3 in DNA: TGTGCCAGCAGCTCCCGGGACCAGGGGAACACTGAAGCTTTCTTT. Translated: CASSSRDQGNTEAFF. The chain uses TRBV7-9 and TRBJ1-1, with D possibly being TRBD1 (5 bases). V was trimmed by 4 bases and J by 1 base, leaving 13 bases between them. This CDR3 is built from 15 residues. CDR1 is SEHNR and CDR2 is FQNEAQ in the germline V gene (reference sequence).

The chain combines TRBV7-9 with TRBJ2-3; TRBD2 is a possible D gene (7 bases). The CDR3 has 17 amino acids. The ends were cut back, 5 bases at V and 3 bases at J, with 21 bases in the middle. Germline-derived CDR1 and CDR2 are SEHNR and FQNEAQ (reference sequence). CDR3 bases: TGTGCCAGCAGCCCAGGCGGGGAGGGAAGGGGGACAGATACGCAGTATTTT. It specifies CASSPGGEGRGTDTQYF.

CDR3 bases: TGTGCCAGCAGTCCCGGACAGGGTCTCGGGGAGCTGTTTTTT. Its protein is CASSPGQGLGELFF. The gene calls are TRBV6-6 and TRBJ2-2, with 8 bases fitting TRBD1. V gave up 5 bases and J gave up 7 bases; unmatched junction bases: 6. CDR1 and CDR2 from the germline V gene are MNHNY and SVGAGI (reference sequence). The CDR3 runs 14 residues.

The rearrangement uses TRBV4-3 and TRBJ2-5; D may be TRBD2 (6 bases). CDR3 length: 14 residues. V dropped 0 bases and J dropped 4 bases, with 9 bases sitting between them. Germline CDR1 and CDR2: LGHNA and YSLEER. The CDR3 loop reads CASSQDSGRETQYF. The CDR3 DNA is TGCGCCAGCAGCCAAGATTCCGGGAGAGAGACCCAGTACTTC.

The rearrangement joins TRBV30 to TRBJ2-7; TRBD2 aligns across 7 bases. V lost 0 bases to trimming and J lost 5 bases; unmatched junction nucleotides: 4. Germline loops: CDR1 GTSNPN, CDR2 SVGIG (reference sequence). This CDR3 has 13 amino acids. CDR3 loop: CAWSVLLADEQYF. The CDR3 bases are TGTGCCTGGAGTGTACTTCTAGCGGACGAGCAGTACTTC.

About this clone itself: The same CDR3 can be traced to other DNA sequences in this sample. V and J are TRBV27 and TRBJ2-5, with TRBD2 matching 12 bases. V shed 3 bases and J 7 bases; nucleotides not matched to a gene: 0. Per the germline V gene, CDR1 is MNHEY and CDR2 is SMNVEV (reference sequence). The length of the CDR3 is 13 residues. The CDR3 DNA is TGTGCCAGCAGTTTGGGACTAGCGGGGACCCAGTACTTC. It translates to CASSLGLAGTQYF.

This clone was counted only a few times. The V and J genes are TRBV19 and TRBJ1-1, with D unclear. The V end was cut by 5 bases, the J end by 0 bases, with 7 bases between. CDR1 is LNHDA, CDR2 SQIVND, per germline (reference sequence). The CDR3 covers 13 residues. The CDR3, as DNA: TGTGCCAGTAGTTTAATTATGAACACTGAAGCTTTCTTT. Encoded protein: CASSLIMNTEAFF.

This rearrangement joins TRBV19 to TRBJ2-1, with 9 positions matching TRBD1. The germline V gene has CDR1 LNHDA and CDR2 SQIVND (reference sequence). V lost 4 bases to trimming and J lost 8 bases; unmatched junction nucleotides: 9. The CDR3 spans 15 residues. In DNA, the CDR3 is TGTGCCAGTAGTACGACGGGACAGGGTGGGGATGAGCAGTTCTTC. Translated: CASSTTGQGGDEQFF.

The chain links TRBV27 to TRBJ2-1; 11 bases are a match to TRBD2. The length of the CDR3 is 17 residues. Germline trimming cut 3 bases from V and 10 bases from J; bases unmatched to any gene: 14. Germline CDR1 is MNHEY and CDR2 is SMNVEV (reference sequence). The CDR3: CASSFSIAGGQRKEQFF. The CDR3 DNA sequence: TGTGCCAGCAGTTTCTCGATAGCGGGGGGGCAAAGGAAGGAGCAGTTCTTC.

The rearrangement joins TRBV6-5 to TRBJ2-3; D unclear. The CDR3 extends over 13 amino acids. Trimming took off 5 bases at V and 0 bases at J, with 6 bases between the two ends. The germline gives CDR1 MNHEY, CDR2 SVGAGI. The CDR3, as DNA: TGTGCCAGCAGTGCCCGGAGCACAGATACGCAGTATTTT. Protein sequence: CASSARSTDTQYF.

This chain uses TRBV7-9 with TRBJ2-2; no clear D. The germline V gene encodes CDR1 SEHNR and CDR2 FQNEAQ (reference sequence). CDR3 length equals 15 residues. Deletions cut 6 bases from V and 2 bases from J, with 13 bases between. The CDR3 sequence is CASSPTNRNTGELFF. As DNA, the CDR3 is TGTGCCAGCAGTCCAACCAACAGAAACACCGGGGAGCTGTTTTTT.

V is TRBV6-6 and J is TRBJ2-7, with TRBD1 matching 7 bases. The V segment lost 7 bases and the J segment 0 bases; nucleotides outside the gene matches: 12. Looked up from germline, CDR1 is MNHNY and CDR2 is SVGAGI (reference sequence). The CDR3 is 16 amino acids. The CDR3 region has the DNA TGTGCCAGCAACCCATCAGGGGACAGTCACTCCTACGAGCAGTACTTC. Residues: CASNPSGDSHSYEQYF.

To note about this clone: The same CDR3 can be traced to other DNA sequences in this sample. DNA for the CDR3: TGTGCCAGCAGTTACTCCCCGGATACGCAGTATTTT. It translates to CASSYSPDTQYF. The V gene is TRBV6-6, the J gene TRBJ2-3; D not resolved. V shed 0 bases and J shed 6 bases, with 4 bases lying between them. The CDR3 has 12 residues. The V gene's germline CDR1 is MNHNY and CDR2 SVGAGI (reference sequence).

Remarks on this clone: In the same sample, other DNA sequences code for this CDR3. V gene TRBV7-2 combines with J gene TRBJ2-7, with TRBD1 matching over 10 bases. V lost 5 bases and J lost 4; bases outside the gene matches: 5. This CDR3 contains 14 residues. Per germline, CDR1 SGHTA and CDR2 FQGNSA. This CDR3 reads CASSPGTGAYEQYF. The CDR3 region has the DNA TGTGCCAGCAGCCCAGGGACAGGGGCTTACGAGCAGTACTTC.

The rearrangement joins TRBV10-3 to TRBJ2-1; 12 nucleotides agree with TRBD2. With 3 bases clipped from V and 9 bases from J, the junction kept 15 bases outside the gene matches. CDR3 length: 18 residues. The germline gives CDR1 ENHRY, CDR2 SYGVKD. This CDR3 reads CAISDGRLAGAQPTEQFF. The DNA for the CDR3 is TGTGCCATCAGTGATGGCCGACTAGCGGGAGCCCAACCTACTGAGCAGTTCTTC.